This T cell receptor beta chain is drawn from a study of long-term antiretroviral therapy in people with HIV. Whole-study findings and limits: Repertoires from HIV showed CDR3 length ranges narrower than those of controls.

CDR1 and CDR2 (germline): MDHEN, SYDVKM. The CDR3 contains 12 residues. V lost 1 base and J 8 bases, leaving 5 bases between the germline ends. With respect to this clone: Its specificity is not known.

Sequencing used immunoSEQ v3.0 at survey level. Per-sample TRB depth target: roughly 40,000-50,000 T-cell genomes. Generated by immunoSEQ multiplex PCR, the TCRdb table keeps only in-frame clones and is missing some. The sample lists tens of thousands of clones; about three quarters were seen once. Source: unsorted PBMCs, taken 3.1 years after starting antiretroviral therapy. The rearrangement uses TRBV28 and TRBJ1-4, with D uncertain. This TCR derives from a woman between 50 and 59 years old with HIV. In nucleotides, the CDR3 is TGTGCCAGCAGTTTATACGGGGAAAAACTGTTTTTT. Protein product: CASSLYGEKLFF.